This section outlines one T cell receptor (beta chain) sequence together with its context. Its antigen is unknown. No base qualities exist here, and no much larger clone lies one base off it. TCRbeta CDR3 regions were profiled by bias-controlled multiplex PCR amplification of genomic DNA with the immunoSEQ Assay. The authors' pipeline ran thus. To quantify the absolute abundance of each unique TCRbeta CDR3 region, the sequences were collapsed and filtered. Two models were used to test differential abundance: a binomial model (Fisher-equivalent) and a beta-binomial model that adds time-dependent variance fitted from healthy donors. Clones with fewer than 5 combined templates were removed, and a clone was called differentially abundant if the clone's Benjamini-Hochberg FDR was below 0.01. The form v = (b*log(k)+a)^2 was used to model beta-binomial variance as a function of total template count across the two samples. This immuneACCESS table, as held by TCRdb, lists in-frame sequences with V and J called but not all clones. Of the missing ones, under half trace to an unresolved V gene in checked studies; the others have no known cause. The DNA gave D and trimming, while V, J and clone size come from that table. This sample has about 100,000 clones in its table, and about 83% of those were observed once. The ten top clones hold 17% of the sample.

Trimming removed 5 bases from V and 7 bases from J, leaving 8 bases between the germline ends. In the germline V gene (reference sequence), CDR1 corresponds to SSHAT and CDR2 to FNYEAQ. Reading from cysteine to phenylalanine, the CDR3 counts 11 amino acids. Just the 33-base CDR3 DNA is kept, in frame starting at base 1. The data were taken from a study of identifying expanded T cells in peripheral blood (dated 2019 in TCRdb). About the full investigation: Four technical replicates, made by sequencing separate aliquots from the same pool of genomic DNA, were compared pairwise.

Results and caveats for the whole study, not just this receptor: The authors expected that biological variance in healthy repertoires might rise further over much longer intervals, such as months to years. Across all healthy-donor time intervals, the beta-binomial model significantly cut both the number of clones called differentially abundant and the false-positive rate. The binomial model flagged about 1.2 differentially abundant clones between technical replicates, compared with approximately 15 over about 2 weeks and roughly 19 over approximately four weeks. For all healthy donors, the variance in clone template counts between approximately two-week samples rose significantly as total template count increased.

No immune events such as infections were documented for the healthy donors during the collection period. Blood repertoires from healthy donors were used as a training cohort for calibrating time-dependent variance in a beta-binomial model of differential abundance of T-cell clones. There were ten or so healthy donors in the training cohort, of whom 3 were female and 7 were male. An age range of about 29 to 65 years, with an average of roughly 45 years, was recorded for the donors. Obtained from a commercial supplier, whole blood was collected from each healthy donor at three time points set around two weeks apart. For immunosequencing, genomic DNA was extracted from unsorted whole blood.

The material sequenced was blood. This sequence was found in a person aged 18 to 75 in good health. The V gene is TRBV7-7 and the J gene is TRBJ2-5; TRBD2 is a weak D gene call, 6 bases matching. The CDR3 protein sequence reads: CASSPEGTQYF. The DNA reads as follows: TGTGCCAGCAGCCCGGAGGGGACCCAGTACTTC.